The 10 T cell receptor beta chains below were found in one sample sequenced in a study of persistence of HIV-infected CD4 T cells. No antigens are known for them. The immunoSEQ assay was version 4, run in survey mode. Sequencing used immunoSEQ multiplex PCR; TCRdb keeps in-frame clones, though not all of them. The table includes fewer than 40,000 clones, 82% detected once. Lysates of CMV-infected fibroblasts at 8 to 10 ug/mL stimulated these cells. CD40L/CD69 double-negative CD45RO-high memory CD4+ T cells were collected. The sequences come from CD4+ T cells sorted from PBMCs after 18-hour stimulation, collected from a patient who received antiretroviral therapy. These receptor sequences come from an adult woman with HIV who was CMV-seropositive.

The chain carries TRBV28 and TRBJ2-1, with 8 bases aligning to TRBD2. Germline V gives CDR1 MDHEN, CDR2 SYDVKM. Trimming took 6 bases from V and 6 from J; bases not matched to a gene: 13. The length of the CDR3 is 16 residues. In nucleotides, the CDR3 is TGTGCCAGCAGGCGTCTTAGCGGGACGGGGGGCAATGAGCAGTTCTTC. Translated, it gives CASRRLSGTGGNEQFF.

The chain links TRBV7-2 to TRBJ1-5; the match to TRBD1 covers 10 bases. J gave up 4 bases and V 1 base, and 10 bases lay outside the gene matches. The CDR3 extends over 18 amino acids. Germline V gene data show CDR1 as SGHTA and CDR2 as FQGNSA. The CDR3: CASSLVATGGAGNQPQHF. CDR3 coding DNA: TGTGCCAGCAGCTTAGTGGCGACAGGGGGCGCGGGGAATCAGCCCCAGCATTTT.

The chain couples TRBV10-2 to TRBJ1-5; TRBD1 matches at 7 bases. This CDR3 has 14 amino acids. Trimming at V came to 2 bases and at J to 2 bases, leaving 0 bases not matched to a gene. From germline, CDR1 is WSHSY and CDR2 SAAADI. The CDR3 DNA follows: TGCGCCAGCAGTGAGACAGGGGGCAATCAGCCCCAGCATTTT. This sequence encodes CASSETGGNQPQHF.

The V call is TRBV28, the J call TRBJ1-2; D gene uncertain. The CDR3 loop spans 10 amino acids. Trimming shortened V by 10 bases and J by 7 bases, and 10 bases separated the two germline ends. Germline values: CDR1 MDHEN, CDR2 SYDVKM. The CDR3 DNA sequence: TGTGCCACCCTCGTGCGTGGCTACACCTTC. Its translation: CATLVRGYTF.

The table lists this clone with a few counts. The chain has TRBV4-1 and TRBJ2-3; TRBD1 might be the D (5 bases). Trimming shortened V by 2 bases and J by 1 base, and 10 bases separated the two germline ends. The CDR3 is 15 amino acids. CDR1 and CDR2 (germline): MGHRA, YSYEKL. CDR3 sequence: CASSQRQPRTDTQYF. CDR3 nucleotides: TGCGCCAGCAGCCAACGACAGCCGCGCACAGATACGCAGTATTTT.

This chain uses TRBV7-3 with TRBJ2-2, with TRBD1 identical over 11 bases. The V gene end was trimmed by 5 bases and the J gene end by 5 bases; junction bases not matched to a gene: 10. CDR3 size: 17 residues. The V gene's germline CDR1 is SGHTA and CDR2 FQGTGA. The CDR3 here is CASSPGTGGRETGELFF. The CDR3 DNA is TGTGCCAGCAGCCCCGGGACAGGGGGTAGGGAGACCGGGGAGCTGTTTTTT.

The chain joins TRBV7-8 to TRBJ2-3; TRBD2 aligns across 9 bases. Germline V gives CDR1 SGHVS, CDR2 FQNEAQ. The ends lost 5 bases at V and 2 bases at J; junction bases unmatched: 8. The CDR3 runs 16 residues. As DNA, the CDR3 is TGTGCCAGCAGCCCCATCCAGCGGGGGGCCACAGATACGCAGTATTTT. It codes for CASSPIQRGATDTQYF.

The chain employs TRBV7-2 and TRBJ1-2; maybe TRBD1 (6 bases). The V and J ends lost 0 bases and 4 bases respectively, with 21 bases between them. The CDR3 sequence is 18 residues long. The V gene's germline CDR1 is SGHTA and CDR2 FQGNSA. The CDR3 nucleotides read TGTGCCAGCAGCTTAGCCGGAACAGGGCCAGGCGGTCTCTATGGCTACACCTTC. It encodes CASSLAGTGPGGLYGYTF. Complete variable domain (other parts from reference TRBV7-2 and TRBJ1-2): GAGVSQSPSNKVTEKGKDVELRCDPISGHTALYWYRQSLGQGLEFLIYFQGNSAPDKSGLPSDRFSAERTGGSVSTLTIQRTQQEDSAVYLCASSLAGTGPGGLYGYTFGSGTRLTVV.

This clone is judged medium-sized. In DNA form, the CDR3 reads TGTGCCAGTCTACGGACAGGCCGTAGCAATCAGCCCCAGCATTTT. Protein sequence: CASLRTGRSNQPQHF. The chain has TRBV19 and TRBJ1-5, with 7 bases aligning to TRBD1. The junction had 7 bases not matched to a gene; V was cut back by 8 bases and J by 0 bases. Germline lookup yields CDR1 LNHDA and CDR2 SQIVND (reference sequence). CDR3 length equals 15 residues.

This clone is labeled as large. The rearrangement joins TRBV5-1 to TRBJ2-7; D possibly corresponds to TRBD1 (6 bases). CDR3 length: 14 residues. Germline values: CDR1 SGHRS, CDR2 YFSETQ. Trimming cost V 4 bases and J 1 base, with 12 bases left between them. The CDR3 nucleotides read TGCGCCAGCAGCAGAACCGGACAGTCCTACGAGCAGTACTTC. It codes for CASSRTGQSYEQYF.